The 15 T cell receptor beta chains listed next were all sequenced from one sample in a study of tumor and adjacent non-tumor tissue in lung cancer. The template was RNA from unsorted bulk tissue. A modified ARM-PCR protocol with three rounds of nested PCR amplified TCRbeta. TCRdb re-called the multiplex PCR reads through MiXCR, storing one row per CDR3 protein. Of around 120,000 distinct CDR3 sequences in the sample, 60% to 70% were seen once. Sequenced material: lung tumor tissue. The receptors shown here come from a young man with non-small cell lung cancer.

The CDR3 DNA reads TGCGCCAGCAGCTATTTACCCGGGATAGCGAACACTGAAGCTTTCTTT. Its translation is CASSYLPGIANTEAFF. The gene calls are TRBV5-1 and TRBJ1-1, with unresolved D. Germline V gives CDR1 SGHRS, CDR2 YFSETQ. V shed 3 bases and J shed 1 base, with 16 bases lying between them. The CDR3 covers 16 residues.

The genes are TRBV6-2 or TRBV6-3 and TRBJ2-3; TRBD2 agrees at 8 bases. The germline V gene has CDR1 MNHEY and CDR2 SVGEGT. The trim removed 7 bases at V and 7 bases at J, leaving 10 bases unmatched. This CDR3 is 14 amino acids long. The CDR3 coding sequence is TGTGCCAGCACTATATCGGGAGGGCCGAATACGCAGTATTTT. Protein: CASTISGGPNTQYF.

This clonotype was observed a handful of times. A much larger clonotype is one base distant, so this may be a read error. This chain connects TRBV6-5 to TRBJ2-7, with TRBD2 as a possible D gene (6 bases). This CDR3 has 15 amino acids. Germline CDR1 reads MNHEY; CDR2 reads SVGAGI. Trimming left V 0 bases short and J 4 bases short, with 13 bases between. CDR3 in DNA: TGTGCCAGCAGTTACTCAGGCGGGGTTGGATACGAGCAGTACTTC. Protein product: CASSYSGGVGYEQYF.

The CDR3 reads CASSTAGTSGNEQFF. The CDR3 bases are TGTGCCAGCAGCACAGCCGGGACTAGCGGCAATGAGCAGTTCTTC. The V call is TRBV11-2, the J call TRBJ2-1, with TRBD2 matching over 11 bases. The V segment lost 5 bases and the J segment 6 bases; nucleotides outside the gene matches: 6. CDR3 size: 15 residues. Germline V gene sequence: CDR1 SGHAT, CDR2 FQNNGV.

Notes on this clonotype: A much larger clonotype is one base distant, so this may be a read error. The CDR3, as DNA: TGCAGTGCTAAAGACGCAGGGGACTCCTACGAGCAGTACTTC. Its protein product is CSAKDAGDSYEQYF. V gene TRBV20-1 combines with J gene TRBJ2-7; D may be TRBD1 (6 bases). Trimming removed 4 bases at V and 0 bases at J, with 13 bases between. CDR1 is DFQATT and CDR2 is SNEGSKA in the germline V gene (reference sequence). The CDR3 consists of 14 residues.

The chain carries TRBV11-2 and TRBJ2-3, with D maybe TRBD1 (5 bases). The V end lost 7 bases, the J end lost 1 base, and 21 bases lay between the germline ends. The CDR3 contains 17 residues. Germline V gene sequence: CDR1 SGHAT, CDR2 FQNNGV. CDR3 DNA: TGTGCCAGCAACTACTCTCCCCAGGGTCCCGGCACAGATACGCAGTATTTT. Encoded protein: CASNYSPQGPGTDTQYF.

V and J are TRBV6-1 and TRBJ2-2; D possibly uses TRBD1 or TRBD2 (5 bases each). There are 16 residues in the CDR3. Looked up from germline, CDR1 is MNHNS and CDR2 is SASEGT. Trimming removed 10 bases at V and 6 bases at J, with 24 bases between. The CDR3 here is CATSGEAGRLSGELFF. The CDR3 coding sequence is TGTGCCACTTCCGGGGAAGCAGGGCGGTTATCCGGGGAGCTGTTTTTT.

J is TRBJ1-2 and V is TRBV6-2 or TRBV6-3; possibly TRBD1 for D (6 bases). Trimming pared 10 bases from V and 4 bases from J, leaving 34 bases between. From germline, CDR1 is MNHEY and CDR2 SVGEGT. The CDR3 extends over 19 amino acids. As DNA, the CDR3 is TGTGCCATCCTTCCGTCACCGGGACAATCGAGATCCATTCGCTATGGCTACACCTTC. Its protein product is CAILPSPGQSRSIRYGYTF.

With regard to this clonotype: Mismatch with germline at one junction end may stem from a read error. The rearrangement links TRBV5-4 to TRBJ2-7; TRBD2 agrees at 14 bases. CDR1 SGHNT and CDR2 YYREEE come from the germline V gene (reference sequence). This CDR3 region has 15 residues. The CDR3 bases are TGTGCCAGCAGCCATCGACTAGCGGGAGGGTACGTGCAGTACTTC. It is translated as CASSHRLAGGYVQYF.

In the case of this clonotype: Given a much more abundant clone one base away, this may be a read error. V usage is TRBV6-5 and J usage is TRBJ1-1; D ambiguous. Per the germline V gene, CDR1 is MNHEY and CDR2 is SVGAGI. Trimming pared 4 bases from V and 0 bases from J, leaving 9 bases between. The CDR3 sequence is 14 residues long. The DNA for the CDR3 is TGTGCCAGCAGTTCCGAAAGGGTGAACACTGAAGCTTTCTTT. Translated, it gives CASSSERVNTEAFF.

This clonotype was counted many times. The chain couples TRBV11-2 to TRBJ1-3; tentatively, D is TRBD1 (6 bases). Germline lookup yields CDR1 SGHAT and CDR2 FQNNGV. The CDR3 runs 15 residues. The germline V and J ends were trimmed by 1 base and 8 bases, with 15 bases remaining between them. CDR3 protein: CASSLVPTGYDTIYF. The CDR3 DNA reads TGTGCCAGCAGCTTAGTACCTACAGGGTACGACACCATATATTTT.

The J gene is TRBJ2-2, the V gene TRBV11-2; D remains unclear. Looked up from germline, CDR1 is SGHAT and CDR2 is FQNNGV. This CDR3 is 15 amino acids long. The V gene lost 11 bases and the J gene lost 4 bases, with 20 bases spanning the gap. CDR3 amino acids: CAGSHGRISTGELFF. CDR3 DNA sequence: TGTGCCGGTAGCCACGGCCGGATTAGCACCGGGGAGCTGTTTTTT.

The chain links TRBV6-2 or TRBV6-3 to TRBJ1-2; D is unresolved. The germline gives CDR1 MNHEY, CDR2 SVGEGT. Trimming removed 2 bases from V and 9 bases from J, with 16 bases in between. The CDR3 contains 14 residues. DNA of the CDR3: TGTGCCAGCAGTTACGGGAAGAGCAAGTGGTGCTACACCTTC. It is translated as CASSYGKSKWCYTF.

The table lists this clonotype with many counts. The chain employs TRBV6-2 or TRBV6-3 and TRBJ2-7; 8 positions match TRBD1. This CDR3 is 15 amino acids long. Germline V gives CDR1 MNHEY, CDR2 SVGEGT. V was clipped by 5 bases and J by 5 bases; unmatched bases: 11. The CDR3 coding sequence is TGTGCCAGCAGTCCGGGACAGGAGGGATTCAACGAGCAGTACTTC. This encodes CASSPGQEGFNEQYF.

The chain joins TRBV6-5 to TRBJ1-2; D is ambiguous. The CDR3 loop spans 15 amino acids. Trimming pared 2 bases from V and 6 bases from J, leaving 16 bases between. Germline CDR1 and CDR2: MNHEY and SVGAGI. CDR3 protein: CASSYAAQQANGYTF. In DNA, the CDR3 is TGTGCCAGCAGTTACGCAGCGCAGCAGGCTAATGGCTACACCTTC.